This T cell receptor (beta chain) was profiled in a study of shared clonotypes between healthy human individuals (dated by TCRdb to about 2020). About the full investigation: A few men and two women, aged 18 to 49 years, made up the cohort. Per donor, three plates each were used for CD4 naive and CD4 memory, two for CD8 naive, and one for CD8 memory. The study deeply sequenced blood TCR repertoires of five healthy adults to estimate repertoire size and the extent of clonotype sharing between individuals. Different laboratories and diverse techniques were used to prepare libraries and sequence TCR repertoires, to increase sequencing depth and limit assay-specific biases. Per donor, leukapheresis produced somewhere between about 0.94 and 9.5 billion PBMCs.

CD8 naive samples were obtained by positive selection for CCR7 among CD45RO-negative cells, yielding a CD45RA+CCR7+ population from which TemRA cells were excluded. Healthy HIV-negative adults with no recently reported acute infections or vaccinations were included as donors. Every donor was a Caucasian adult residing in Nashville, Tennessee, USA. After blood collection by leukapheresis, PBMCs were isolated using Ficoll-Histopaque density gradient centrifugation and then cryopreserved in the vapor phase of liquid nitrogen. Purity and quantity of every magnetically sorted T cell population were checked by analytical flow cytometry. Genomic DNA was isolated from every sorted fraction and measured by UV absorbance on a Nanodrop 2000c. Using the deep immunoSEQ assay, multiplex PCR amplified TCR CDR3 regions from genomic DNA. Extracted genomic DNA from each cell subset was spread evenly across all wells of several immunoSEQ 96-well plates, with each plate serving as a replicate. For sorted subsets, each replicate PCR was loaded with 150 to 250 ng genomic DNA, equivalent to 32,000 or so T cell genomes. Purified libraries were measured with a Qubit 3.0 fluorometer, size-checked on a Bioanalyzer 2100, and measured again with the KAPA Library Quantification kit. Every immunoSEQ 96-well plate was sequenced on a separate single-read 150-cycle Illumina NextSeq 550 flow cell. Processing in the source paper ran as follows. Because only junctional sequences without quality scores were contained in the immunoSEQ output, filtering matching that applied to full-length reads could not be performed. To assign V/J genes and CDR3, sequences were annotated using PyIR, a Python wrapper for IgBLAST v1.9, with IMGT germline references. Reads were removed for weak V/J assignments (E-value above 1e-6), missing CDR3, stop codons, out-of-frame junctions, or ambiguous translated residues. V3J clonotypes were defined by identical inferred V gene, J gene, and CDR3 amino acid sequence. The percentage overlap between two repertoires was calculated by dividing the number of shared unique clonotypes by the size of the smaller repertoire. RTK rarefaction, the Chao1 estimator, and Recon v2.1 estimates of unobserved clonotypes were used to assess repertoire richness. OLGA was used to compute generation probabilities for all TCRbeta clonotypes that the gDNA method yielded from a few donors. The table comes from immuneACCESS by way of TCRdb, which keeps in-frame sequences with V and J called. Part of the clones is missing from these tables; in studies checked, under half for an unresolved V gene and the rest for unknown reasons. V and J calls and clone size are those listed in that table; D and trimming were worked out from the DNA. A total of roughly 2.1 million clones appear in this sample, 93% of them only once. The ten largest account for around 1.7% of the sample.

The germline V gene (reference sequence) supplies CDR1 GTSNPN and CDR2 SVGIG. The CDR3, from cysteine to phenylalanine, totals 12 residues. Only CDR3 DNA is held: 36 bases, read in frame from base 1. V and J are truncated by 3 bases and 7 bases respectively, leaving an intervening sequence of 10 bases. Comment on this clone: Its antigen is still unknown. No clone much larger than this one lies a single base away; base qualities are absent.

Points the paper makes about the study in general: Around 5.4% of naive CD4, 3% to 4% of naive CD8, about 2.1% of memory CD4, and 0.35% to 0.4% of memory CD8 clonotypes were shared across several donors. Because the study included a small number of donors, the genetic and exposure-history diversity represented was limited. Pairwise subsampling indicated that sequencing depth was expected to affect the degree of clonotype sharing among donors. Even with the large sequencing depth, rarefaction of the sorted-subset datasets indicated that sequencing was incomplete. Sampling was limited to blood, and TCR repertoires in tissue likely differ from TCR repertoires in blood. Clonotypes shared by all four sorted-subset donors showed higher generation probabilities than non-shared clonotypes. Estimated clonotype richness was generally larger for naive than for memory subsets.

The sequenced sample was naive CD8+ T cells from PBMCs. The sample's cell subset or site label, in plain terms: CD45RA+CCR7+. The rearrangement joined TRBV30 to TRBJ2-1; matching of 6 bases hints at TRBD2 as the D gene. The receptor was derived from a young man in good health. Some clones in this sample may be carry-over from other donors' samples. The DNA is as follows: TGTGCCTGGAGCCGGACTATAAATGAGCAGTTCTTC. Its translation is CAWSRTINEQFF.